The 20 T cell receptor delta chains given below trace back to one sample, sequenced in a study of gamma-delta chains in newborns, infants, children. TCRdb re-identified clones in the reads via CATT. This table holds under 1,100 delta-chain clones, about 7.1% found once. The sample comprised blood. The source of these receptors is a child who was a newborn, infant or young child, either healthy, febrile or measles-vaccinated (not recorded which).

A word on this clone: A clone one base away is much larger, so this may be a read error. Other DNA sequences in the same sample also yield this CDR3. This chain connects TRDV2 to TRDJ3; D not certain. The germline V gene has CDR1 GEAIGNYY and CDR2 EKD. The CDR3 covers 15 residues. V lost 7 bases and J 1 base, leaving 10 bases between the germline ends. The CDR3 coding sequence is TGTGCCTGCGACCCTTTATCCTGGGACACCCGACAGATGTTTTTC. Translating gives CACDPLSWDTRQMFF.

This clone was counted only a few times. A junction end diverges from the germline sequence, so it may reflect a read error. The chain joins TRDV2 to TRDJ3, with D perhaps given as TRDD2 or TRDD3 (6 bases each). This CDR3 contains 18 residues. Germline CDR1 reads GEAIGNYY; CDR2 reads EKD. CDR3 nucleotide sequence: TGTGCCTGTGACACCGGTGGCTTCCTCTCCTGGGGCACCCGACAGATGTTTTTC. Translating gives CACDTGGFLSWGTRQMFF.

Note on this clone: Given a much more abundant clone one base away, this may be a read error. The chain combines TRDV2 with TRDJ2; no reliable D call. CDR1 is GEAIGNYY and CDR2 is EKD in the germline V gene. The CDR3 runs 18 residues. The CDR3 coding sequence is TGTGCCTGTGGCACCGTCGGGGCCACGGAAGCTTTGACAGCACAACTCTTCTTT. It codes for CACGTVGATEALTAQLFF.

This clone is medium-sized by share. This chain connects TRDV2 to TRDJ1; 10 bases align to TRDD3. J lost 0 bases, V lost 0 bases, and 6 bases had no gene match. The CDR3 consists of 17 residues. Germline assignment: CDR1 GEAIGNYY and CDR2 EKD. CDR3 nucleotides: TGTGCCTGTGACACCGCGGGGGATACGGGGTACACCGATAAACTCATCTTT. Translating gives CACDTAGDTGYTDKLIF.

About this clone itself: This may be a read error: a much more frequent sequence differs by one nucleotide. The chain has TRDV2 and TRDJ3; 12 nucleotides align to TRDD3. In germline, CDR1 is GEAIGNYY, CDR2 EKD. The CDR3 consists of 18 residues. CDR3 in amino acids: CACDLLGDTSWDTRRMFF. Here the CDR3 DNA reads TGTGCCTGTGACCTACTGGGGGATACAAGCTGGGACACCCGACGGATGTTTTTC.

To note about this clone: Possible read error: a much larger clone is one base away. The chain recombines TRDV2 with TRDJ2, with TRDD3 matching over 10 bases. Germline CDR1 GEAIGNYY, CDR2 EKD. The CDR3 contains 16 residues. CDR3 in DNA: TGTGCCTGTGACGTACTGGGGGATGCTTTGGCAGCACAACTCTTCTTT. Its protein is CACDVLGDALAAQLFF.

This clone showed up just a few times. A much larger clone lies a single base off, so this may be a read error. The sample holds other DNA sequences that translate to the same CDR3. The gene calls are TRDV2 and TRDJ2; TRDD3 aligns across 12 bases. The CDR3 has 19 residues. CDR1 and CDR2 from the germline V gene are GEAIGNYY and EKD. The V gene end was trimmed by 3 bases and the J gene end by 2 bases; junction bases not matched to a gene: 12. The CDR3 sequence: CACDPVLGDTPILTAQLFF. Here the CDR3 DNA reads TGTGCCTGTGACCCCGTACTGGGGGATACCCCTATCTTGACAGCACAACTCTTCTTT.

In regard to this clone: A much larger clone differs from this one at a single base, so this may be a read error. This specimen includes other DNA sequences encoding the same CDR3. The rearrangement links TRDV2 to TRDJ3; TRDD3 matches at 13 bases. CDR1 is GEAIGNYY, CDR2 EKD, per germline. The CDR3 spans 20 residues. CDR3 DNA sequence: TGTGCCTGCGACAAGGTACTGGGGGATACGAGCTCCTGGGACACCCGACAGATGTTTTTC. Its translation is CACDKVLGDTSSWDTRQMFF.

This clone is categorized as medium-sized. The gene calls are TRDV2 and TRDJ3; TRDD3 matches 9 bases. Germline CDR1 reads GEAIGNYY; CDR2 reads EKD. The CDR3 runs to 19 residues. The junction had 5 bases not matched to a gene; V was cut back by 0 bases and J by 0 bases. In DNA, the CDR3 is TGTGCCTGTGACACCGGGGGATACTTAAGCTCCTGGGACACCCGACAGATGTTTTTC. Protein product: CACDTGGYLSSWDTRQMFF.

The chain is built from TRDV2 and TRDJ2; 9 positions agree with TRDD3. V lost 3 bases, J lost 6 bases, and 10 bases stayed unmatched. This CDR3 is 16 amino acids long. CDR1 is GEAIGNYY and CDR2 is EKD in the germline V gene. The CDR3 nucleotides read TGTGCCTGTGACGCAGTTGGGGGATATGGCGCAGCACAACTCTTCTTT. Residues: CACDAVGGYGAAQLFF.

As for this clone: It is likely a read error: a sequence one base away is far more abundant. The genes are TRDV2 and TRDJ3; TRDD3 agrees at 11 bases. No J gene was available from TCRdb, and it was assigned here by a germline match of the DNA. The CDR3 is 19 residues long. V shed 2 bases and J 4 bases; nucleotides not matched to a gene: 9. The V gene's germline CDR1 is GEAIGNYY and CDR2 EKD. In DNA form, the CDR3 reads TGTGCCTGTGACAAAGTACTGGGGGATAGCTCTTGGGACACCCGACAGATGTTTTTC. It codes for CACDKVLGDSSWDTRQMFF.

By proportion, this clone is large. Distinct nucleotide sequences in the sample also encode this CDR3. The chain recombines TRDV2 with TRDJ2; TRDD3 matches 12 bases. The germline V gene has CDR1 GEAIGNYY and CDR2 EKD. Losses at the gene ends were 3 bases for V and 2 bases for J; bases not matched to a gene: 12. This CDR3 has 19 residues. The CDR3 nucleotides are TGTGCCTGTGACCCCGTACTGGGGGATACCCCCATCTTGACAGCACAACTCTTCTTT. This gives the protein CACDPVLGDTPILTAQLFF.

A few counts support this clone. A read error may explain this, as a much larger clone is one base away. The same CDR3 also results from other DNA sequences found in this sample. The J gene is TRDJ3, the V gene TRDV2; D ambiguous. Germline loops: CDR1 GEAIGNYY, CDR2 EKD. The CDR3 contains 15 residues. Between the trimmed V and J ends, which lost 3 bases and 1 base, there was a span of 6 bases. The CDR3 DNA sequence: TGTGCCTGTGACCCCTTATCCTGGGACACCCGACAGATGTTTTTC. Translation: CACDPLSWDTRQMFF.

In the case of this clone: Only one base separates this from a far larger clonotype, so it likely reflects a read error. The same CDR3 also results from other DNA sequences found in this sample. The V gene is TRDV2, the J gene TRDJ3, with 9 bases fitting TRDD3. Germline assignment: CDR1 GEAIGNYY and CDR2 EKD. The CDR3 covers 18 residues. CDR3 sequence reads: CACDTVLGDSWDTRQMFF. The DNA of the CDR3 is TGTGCCTGCGACACCGTACTGGGGGACTCCTGGGACACCCGACAGATGTTTTTC.

The J gene call is TRDJ3, but no V gene call exists; the tabulated D call, TRDD3, remains unverified against the DNA. The CDR3 extends over 19 amino acids. CDR3 sequence reads: CACDILGATISWDTRQMFF. The CDR3 DNA reads TGTGCCTGTGACATACTGGGGGCTACCATCTCCTGGGACACCCGACAGATGTTTTTC.

There are a few counts of this clone. This likely traces to a read error, being one base from a far larger clone. The rearrangement links TRDV2 to TRDJ2, with TRDD3 matching over 11 bases. Germline-derived CDR1 and CDR2 are GEAIGNYY and EKD. The CDR3 has 16 amino acids. The DNA of the CDR3 is TGTGCCAGTGACGTACTGGGGGATACTTTGACAGCACAACTCTTCTTT. Protein product: CASDVLGDTLTAQLFF.

Details on this clone: Only one base separates this from a far larger clonotype, so it likely reflects a read error. This rearrangement joins TRDV2 to TRDJ2, with D possibly matching TRDD3 (6 bases). Deletions cut 1 base from V and 5 bases from J, with 13 bases between. This CDR3 has 15 residues. Germline V CDR1 and CDR2: GEAIGNYY, EKD. In DNA, the CDR3 is TGTGCCTGTGACACGATGGGGGGTCCTACAGCACAACTCTTCTTT. Translation: CACDTMGGPTAQLFF.

In this sample, this clone turned up a few times. A read error likely explains this, since a far larger clone differs by one base. The V call is TRDV2, the J call TRDJ2, with 8 positions matching TRDD3. J gave up 5 bases and V 3 bases, and 4 bases lay outside the gene matches. The length of the CDR3 is 14 residues. The germline V gene has CDR1 GEAIGNYY and CDR2 EKD. The CDR3 loop is CACDVLGGTAQLFF. The DNA for the CDR3 is TGTGCCTGTGACGTACTGGGGGGTACAGCACAACTCTTCTTT.

In the case of this clone: A much larger clone differs from this one at a single base, so this may be a read error. The chain couples TRDV2 to TRDJ2, with TRDD3 matching over 7 bases. This CDR3 contains 18 residues. With V trimmed by 3 bases and J by 1 base, 13 bases remained unmatched. Germline loops: CDR1 GEAIGNYY, CDR2 EKD. Here the CDR3 reads CACDPLLGNTGLTAQLFF. In DNA form, the CDR3 reads TGTGCCTGTGACCCGCTACTGGGGAATACAGGTTTGACAGCACAACTCTTCTTT.

With regard to this clone: Being one base from a much bigger clone, this may be a read error. CDR3 bases: TGTGCCTGTGATATACTGTGGGATACTCGAAGCTCCTGGGACACCCGACAGATGTTTTTC. It specifies CACDILWDTRSSWDTRQMFF. The chain is built from TRDV2 and TRDJ3, with 7 bases identical to TRDD3. CDR1 is GEAIGNYY and CDR2 is EKD in the germline V gene. This CDR3 is 20 amino acids long. The J segment lost 0 bases and the V segment lost 4 bases, leaving 14 bases of the junction unmatched.